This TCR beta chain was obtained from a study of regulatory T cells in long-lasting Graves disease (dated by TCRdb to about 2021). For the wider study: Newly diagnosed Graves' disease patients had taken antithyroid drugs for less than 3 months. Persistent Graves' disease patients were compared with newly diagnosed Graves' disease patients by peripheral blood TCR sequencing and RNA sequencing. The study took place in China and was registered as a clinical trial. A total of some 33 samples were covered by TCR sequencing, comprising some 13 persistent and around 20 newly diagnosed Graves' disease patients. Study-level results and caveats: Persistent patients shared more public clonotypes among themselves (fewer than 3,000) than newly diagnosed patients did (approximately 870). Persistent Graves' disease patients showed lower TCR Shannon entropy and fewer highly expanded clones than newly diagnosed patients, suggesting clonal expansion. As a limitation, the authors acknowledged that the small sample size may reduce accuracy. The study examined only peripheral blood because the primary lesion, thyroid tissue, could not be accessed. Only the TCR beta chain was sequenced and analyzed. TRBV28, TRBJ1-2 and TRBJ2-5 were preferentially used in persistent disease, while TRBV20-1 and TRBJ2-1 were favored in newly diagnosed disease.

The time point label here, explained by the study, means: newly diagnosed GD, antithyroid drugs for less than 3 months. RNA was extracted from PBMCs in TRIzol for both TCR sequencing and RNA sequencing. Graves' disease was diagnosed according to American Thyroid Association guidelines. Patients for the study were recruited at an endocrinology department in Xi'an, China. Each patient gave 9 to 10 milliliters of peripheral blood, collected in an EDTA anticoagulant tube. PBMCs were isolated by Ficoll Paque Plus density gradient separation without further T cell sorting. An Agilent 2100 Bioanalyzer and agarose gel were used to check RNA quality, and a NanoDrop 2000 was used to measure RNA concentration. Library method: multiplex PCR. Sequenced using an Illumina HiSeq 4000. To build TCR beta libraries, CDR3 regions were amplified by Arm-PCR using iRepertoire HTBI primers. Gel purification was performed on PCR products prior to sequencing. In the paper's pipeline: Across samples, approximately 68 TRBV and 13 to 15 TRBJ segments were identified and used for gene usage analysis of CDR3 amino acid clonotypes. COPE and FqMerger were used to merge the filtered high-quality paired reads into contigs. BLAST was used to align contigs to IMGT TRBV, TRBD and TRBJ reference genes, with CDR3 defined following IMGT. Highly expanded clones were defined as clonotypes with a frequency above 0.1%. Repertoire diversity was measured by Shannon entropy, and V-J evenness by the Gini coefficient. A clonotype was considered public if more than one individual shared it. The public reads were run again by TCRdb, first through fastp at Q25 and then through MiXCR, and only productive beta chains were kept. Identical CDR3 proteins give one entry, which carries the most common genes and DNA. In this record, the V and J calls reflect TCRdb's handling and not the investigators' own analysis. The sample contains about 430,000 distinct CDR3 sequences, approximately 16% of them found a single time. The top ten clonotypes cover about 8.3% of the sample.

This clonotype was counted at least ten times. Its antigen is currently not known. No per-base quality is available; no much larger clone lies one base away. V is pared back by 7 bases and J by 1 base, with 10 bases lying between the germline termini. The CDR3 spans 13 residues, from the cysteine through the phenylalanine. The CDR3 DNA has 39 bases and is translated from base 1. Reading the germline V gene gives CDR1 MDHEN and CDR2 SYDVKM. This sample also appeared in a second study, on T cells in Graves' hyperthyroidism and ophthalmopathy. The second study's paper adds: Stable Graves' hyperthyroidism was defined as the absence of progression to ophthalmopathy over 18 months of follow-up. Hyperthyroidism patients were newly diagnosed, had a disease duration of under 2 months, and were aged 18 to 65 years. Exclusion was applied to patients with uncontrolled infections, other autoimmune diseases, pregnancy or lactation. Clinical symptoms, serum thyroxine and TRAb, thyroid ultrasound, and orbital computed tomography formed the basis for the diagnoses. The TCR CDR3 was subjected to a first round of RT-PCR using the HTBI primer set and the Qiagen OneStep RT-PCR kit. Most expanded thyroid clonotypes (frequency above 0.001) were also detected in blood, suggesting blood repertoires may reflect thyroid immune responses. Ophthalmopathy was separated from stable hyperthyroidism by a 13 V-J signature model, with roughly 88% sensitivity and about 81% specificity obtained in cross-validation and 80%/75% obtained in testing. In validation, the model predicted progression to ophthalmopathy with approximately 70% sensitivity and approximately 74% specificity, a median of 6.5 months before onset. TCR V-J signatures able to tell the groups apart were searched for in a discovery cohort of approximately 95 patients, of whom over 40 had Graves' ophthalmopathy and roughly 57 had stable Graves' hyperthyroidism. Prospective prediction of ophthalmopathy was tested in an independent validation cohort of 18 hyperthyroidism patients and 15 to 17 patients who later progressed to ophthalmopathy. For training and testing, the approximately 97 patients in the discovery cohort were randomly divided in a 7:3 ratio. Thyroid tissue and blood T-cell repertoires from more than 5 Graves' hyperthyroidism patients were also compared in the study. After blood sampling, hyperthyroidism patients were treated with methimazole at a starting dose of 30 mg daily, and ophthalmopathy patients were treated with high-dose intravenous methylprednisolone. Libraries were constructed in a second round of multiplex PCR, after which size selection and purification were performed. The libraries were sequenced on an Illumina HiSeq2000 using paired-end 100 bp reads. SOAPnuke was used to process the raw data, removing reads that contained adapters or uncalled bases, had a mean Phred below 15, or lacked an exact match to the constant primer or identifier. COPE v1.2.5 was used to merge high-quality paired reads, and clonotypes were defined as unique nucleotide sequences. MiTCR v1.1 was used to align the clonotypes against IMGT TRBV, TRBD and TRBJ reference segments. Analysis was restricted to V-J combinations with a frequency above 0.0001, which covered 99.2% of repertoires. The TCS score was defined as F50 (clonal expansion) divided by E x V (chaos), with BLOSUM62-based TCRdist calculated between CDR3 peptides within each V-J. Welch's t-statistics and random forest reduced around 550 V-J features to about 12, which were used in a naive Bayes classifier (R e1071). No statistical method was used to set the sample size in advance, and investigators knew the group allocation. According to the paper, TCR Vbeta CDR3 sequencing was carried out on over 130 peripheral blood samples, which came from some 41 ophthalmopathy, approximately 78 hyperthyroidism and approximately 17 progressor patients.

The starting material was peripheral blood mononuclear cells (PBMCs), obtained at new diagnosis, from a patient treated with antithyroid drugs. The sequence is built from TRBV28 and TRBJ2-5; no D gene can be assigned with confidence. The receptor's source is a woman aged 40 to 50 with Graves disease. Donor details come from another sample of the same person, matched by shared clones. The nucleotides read TGTGCCAGCACGGTTCGAAGCCAAGAGACCCAGTACTTC. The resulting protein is CASTVRSQETQYF.